This T cell receptor (beta chain) was identified in a study of T cell changes during pregnancy in multiple sclerosis. The data were produced by immunoSEQ multiplex PCR, yet TCRdb's version contains in-frame clones alone and is incomplete. This table has some 60,000 clones, around 89% appearing once. The germline CDR1 and CDR2 sequences are SGDLS and YYNGEE. V shed 3 bases and J 5 bases; nucleotides not matched to a gene: 9. CDR3 length: 15 residues. The J gene is TRBJ2-3, the V gene TRBV9; TRBD2 agrees at 7 bases. This clonotype originated in a female donor with multiple sclerosis, enrolled in a pregnancy study. Sequenced material: peripheral blood, taken after pregnancy. CDR3 nucleotide sequence: TGTGCCAGCAGCGACATACGGGGGGTTGGAGATACGCAGTATTTT. Encoded protein: CASSDIRGVGDTQYF.